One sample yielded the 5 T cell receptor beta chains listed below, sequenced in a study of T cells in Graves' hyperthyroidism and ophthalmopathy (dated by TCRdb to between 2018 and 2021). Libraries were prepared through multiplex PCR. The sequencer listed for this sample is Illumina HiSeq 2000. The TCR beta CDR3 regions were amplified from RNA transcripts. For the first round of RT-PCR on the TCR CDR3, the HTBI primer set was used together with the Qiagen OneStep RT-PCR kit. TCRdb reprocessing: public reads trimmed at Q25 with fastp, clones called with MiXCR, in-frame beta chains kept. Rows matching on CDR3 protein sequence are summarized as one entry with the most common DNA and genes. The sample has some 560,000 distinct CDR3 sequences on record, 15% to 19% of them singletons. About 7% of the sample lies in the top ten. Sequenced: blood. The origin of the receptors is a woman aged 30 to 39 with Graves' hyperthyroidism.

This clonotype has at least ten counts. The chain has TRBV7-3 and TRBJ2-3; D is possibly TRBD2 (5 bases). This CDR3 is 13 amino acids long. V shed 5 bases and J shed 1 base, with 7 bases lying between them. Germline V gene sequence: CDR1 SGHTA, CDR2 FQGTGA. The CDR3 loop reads CASSNGGTDTQYF. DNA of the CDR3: TGTGCCAGCAGCAACGGGGGCACAGATACGCAGTATTTT.

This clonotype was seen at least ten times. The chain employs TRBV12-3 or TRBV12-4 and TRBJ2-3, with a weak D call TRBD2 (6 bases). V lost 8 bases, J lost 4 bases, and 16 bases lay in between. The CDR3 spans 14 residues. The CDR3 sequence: CASGTSFGADTQYF. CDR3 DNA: TGTGCCAGCGGAACTAGCTTTGGTGCAGATACGCAGTATTTT.

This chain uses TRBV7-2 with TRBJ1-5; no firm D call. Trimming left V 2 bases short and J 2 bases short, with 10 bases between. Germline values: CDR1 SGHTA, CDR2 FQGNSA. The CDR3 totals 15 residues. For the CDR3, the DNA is TGTGCCAGCAGCTTAAAAGATGCGGGCAATCAGCCCCAGCATTTT. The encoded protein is CASSLKDAGNQPQHF.

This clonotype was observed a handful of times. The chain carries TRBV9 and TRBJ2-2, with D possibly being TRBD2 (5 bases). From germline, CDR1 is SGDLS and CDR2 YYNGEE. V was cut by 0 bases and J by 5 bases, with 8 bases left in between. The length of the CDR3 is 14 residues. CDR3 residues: CASSVAWRTGELFF. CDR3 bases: TGTGCCAGCAGCGTAGCCTGGAGGACCGGGGAGCTGTTTTTT. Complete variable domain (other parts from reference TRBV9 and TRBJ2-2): DSGVTQTPKHLITATGQRVTLRCSPRSGDLSVYWYQQSLDQGLQFLIQYYNGEERAKGNILERFSAQQFPDLHSELNLSSLELGDSALYFCASSVAWRTGELFFGEGSRLTVL.

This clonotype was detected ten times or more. CDR3 protein: CSARSDTIYEQYF. The CDR3 bases are TGCAGTGCTAGATCGGACACGATCTACGAGCAGTACTTC. The V gene is TRBV20-1, the J gene TRBJ2-7; D might be TRBD1 (5 bases). Germline values: CDR1 DFQATT, CDR2 SNEGSKA (reference sequence). V dropped 2 bases and J dropped 3 bases, with 11 bases sitting between them. The CDR3 extends over 13 amino acids.